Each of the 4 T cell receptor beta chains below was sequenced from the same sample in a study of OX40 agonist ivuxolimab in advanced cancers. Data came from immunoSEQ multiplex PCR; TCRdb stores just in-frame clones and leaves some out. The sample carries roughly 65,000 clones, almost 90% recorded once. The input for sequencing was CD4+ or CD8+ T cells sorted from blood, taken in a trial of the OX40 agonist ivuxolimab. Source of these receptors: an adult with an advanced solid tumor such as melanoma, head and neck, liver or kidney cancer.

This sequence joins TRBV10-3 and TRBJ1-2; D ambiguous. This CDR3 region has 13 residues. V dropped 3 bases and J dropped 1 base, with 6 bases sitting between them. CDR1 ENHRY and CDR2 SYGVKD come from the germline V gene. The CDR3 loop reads CAISEPGNYGYTF. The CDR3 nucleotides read TGTGCCATCAGTGAACCGGGTAACTATGGCTACACCTTC.

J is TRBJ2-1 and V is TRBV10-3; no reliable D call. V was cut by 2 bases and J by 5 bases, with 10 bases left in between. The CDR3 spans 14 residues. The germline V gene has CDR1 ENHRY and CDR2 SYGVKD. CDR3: CAISEVTENNEQFF. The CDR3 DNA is TGTGCCATCAGTGAGGTTACCGAGAACAATGAGCAGTTCTTC.

CDR3: CSAVTSGGREQFF. For the CDR3, the DNA is TGCAGCGCTGTGACTAGCGGTGGTAGGGAGCAGTTCTTC. The chain is built from TRBV29-1 and TRBJ2-1, with 9 bases that match TRBD2. Germline V CDR1 and CDR2: SQVTM, ANQGSEA. Trimming took 7 bases from V and 10 from J; bases not matched to a gene: 11. The CDR3 contains 13 residues.

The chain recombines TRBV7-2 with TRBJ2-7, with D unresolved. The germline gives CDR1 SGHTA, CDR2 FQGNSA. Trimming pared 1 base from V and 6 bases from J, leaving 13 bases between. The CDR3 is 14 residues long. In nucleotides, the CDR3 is TGTGCCAGCAGCTTAGTCATGGGAAAAGGCGAGCAGTACTTC. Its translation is CASSLVMGKGEQYF. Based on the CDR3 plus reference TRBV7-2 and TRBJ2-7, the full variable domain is GAGVSQSPSNKVTEKGKDVELRCDPISGHTALYWYRQSLGQGLEFLIYFQGNSAPDKSGLPSDRFSAERTGGSVSTLTIQRTQQEDSAVYLCASSLVMGKGEQYFGPGTRLTVT.